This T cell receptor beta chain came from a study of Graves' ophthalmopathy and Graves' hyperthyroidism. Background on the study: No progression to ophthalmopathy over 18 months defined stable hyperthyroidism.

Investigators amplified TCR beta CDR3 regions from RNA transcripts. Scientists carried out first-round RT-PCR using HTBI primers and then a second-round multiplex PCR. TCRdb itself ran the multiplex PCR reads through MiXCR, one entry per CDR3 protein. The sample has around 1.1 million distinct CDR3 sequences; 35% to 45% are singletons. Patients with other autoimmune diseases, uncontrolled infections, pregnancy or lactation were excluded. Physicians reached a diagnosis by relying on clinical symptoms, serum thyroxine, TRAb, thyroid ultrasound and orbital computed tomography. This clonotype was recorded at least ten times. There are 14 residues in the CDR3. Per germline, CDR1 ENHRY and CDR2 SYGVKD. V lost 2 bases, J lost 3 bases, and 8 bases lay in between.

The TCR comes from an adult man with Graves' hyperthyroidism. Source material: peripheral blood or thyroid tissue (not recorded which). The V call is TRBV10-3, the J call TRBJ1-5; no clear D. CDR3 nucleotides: TGTGCCATCAGTGAGCTCGGGGACAATCAGCCCCAGCATTTT. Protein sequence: CAISELGDNQPQHF.